The 12 T cell receptor beta chains below all came from one sample that was sequenced in a study of blood T cell repertoires in COVID-19. The assay was immunoSEQ multiplex PCR, and TCRdb's table has in-frame clones only and misses some. The sample has approximately 300,000 clones, roughly 90% seen once. Sample: PBMCs or T cells enriched from blood (not recorded which). The origin of the receptors is a woman in her 30s who had recovered from COVID-19.

The chain joins TRBV19 to TRBJ2-2; the match to TRBD2 covers 7 bases. V lost 6 bases to trimming and J lost 6 bases; unmatched junction nucleotides: 10. Per germline, CDR1 LNHDA and CDR2 SQIVND (reference sequence). CDR3 length equals 15 residues. The CDR3 sequence: CASSPGLFGPGELFF. CDR3 bases: TGTGCCAGTAGCCCGGGACTATTCGGCCCCGGGGAGCTGTTTTTT.

The chain combines TRBV18 with TRBJ2-7; 7 positions agree with TRBD2. The CDR3 contains 15 residues. J gave up 2 bases and V 2 bases, and 6 bases lay outside the gene matches. Germline lookup yields CDR1 KGHSH and CDR2 LQKENI. The CDR3 DNA follows: TGTGCCAGCTCACCAGTTGCGGGAGTACCCTACGAGCAGTACTTC. The encoded protein is CASSPVAGVPYEQYF.

The rearrangement links TRBV29-1 to TRBJ1-3; no definite D call. With 3 bases removed from V and 5 bases from J, the gap between germline ends came to 8 bases. This CDR3 has 12 amino acids. The germline V gene encodes CDR1 SQVTM and CDR2 ANQGSEA. Written as DNA, the CDR3 is TGCAGCGTTGAGGCAGCGAGAAACACCATATATTTT. It yields the protein CSVEAARNTIYF.

The V and J genes are TRBV3-1 (or the pseudogene TRBV3-2) and TRBJ2-7; 11 positions match TRBD1. The trim removed 1 base at V and 3 bases at J, leaving 2 bases unmatched. Germline lookup yields CDR1 LGHDT and CDR2 YNNKEL (reference sequence). The CDR3 runs 15 residues. The CDR3, as DNA: TGTGCCAGCAGCCAAGTGGGACAGGGGGACTACGAGCAGTACTTC. Residues: CASSQVGQGDYEQYF.

Written as DNA, the CDR3 is TGTGCCAGCAGTGAAATAGACAGGGGGAACACCGGGGAGCTGTTTTTT. It codes for CASSEIDRGNTGELFF. The chain uses TRBV25-1 and TRBJ2-2, with 8 bases matching TRBD1. With 2 bases clipped from V and 1 base from J, the junction kept 3 bases outside the gene matches. The length of the CDR3 is 16 residues. The germline gives CDR1 MGHDK, CDR2 SYGVNS.

The chain employs TRBV16 and TRBJ2-2; no firm D call. Germline CDR1 and CDR2: KGHSY and FQNENV. There are 13 residues in the CDR3. V was cut by 4 bases and J by 6 bases, with 9 bases left in between. CDR3 sequence (DNA): TGTGCCAGCAGCCCACAAACCTCCGGGGAGCTGTTTTTT. Amino acid sequence: CASSPQTSGELFF.

The chain recombines TRBV10-3 with TRBJ1-6; TRBD1 agrees at 9 bases. The CDR3 totals 17 residues. Trimming removed 3 bases from V and 7 bases from J; junction bases left unmatched: 10. Per the germline V gene, CDR1 is ENHRY and CDR2 is SYGVKD. The CDR3 here is CAISERQGGRVNSPLHF. CDR3 bases: TGTGCCATCAGTGAACGACAGGGGGGTAGAGTCAATTCACCCCTCCACTTT.

This chain uses TRBV14 with TRBJ2-7, with TRBD1 identical over 10 bases. There are 16 residues in the CDR3. Trimming removed 5 bases from V and 1 base from J; junction bases left unmatched: 8. CDR1 is SGHDN and CDR2 is FVKESK in the germline V gene. CDR3 amino acids: CASSLLDRGGSYEQYF. The CDR3 DNA sequence: TGTGCCAGCAGCTTATTGGACAGGGGGGGGTCCTACGAGCAGTACTTC.

This chain uses TRBV18 with TRBJ1-1; D may be TRBD1 (6 bases). Germline V lookup: CDR1 KGHSH, CDR2 LQKENI. CDR3 length: 15 amino acids. The germline V and J ends were trimmed by 0 bases and 3 bases, with 11 bases remaining between them. The CDR3 nucleotides read TGTGCCAGCTCACCACCGAACAGGGAAGACACTGAAGCTTTCTTT. The encoded protein is CASSPPNREDTEAFF.

The count of this clone is one. This chain connects TRBV12-5 to TRBJ1-1; 8 positions agree with TRBD1. Germline V lookup: CDR1 LGHNT, CDR2 FRNRAP. The V and J ends lost 9 bases and 1 base, in that order; junction bases with no gene match: 13. The CDR3 runs 16 residues. In DNA, the CDR3 is TGTGCTAGCAGGGAAAACCGGGACAGGAAGAACACTGAAGCTTTCTTT. Its translation is CASRENRDRKNTEAFF.

In its sample, this clone was seen a few times. The DNA for the CDR3 is TGCGCCAGCAGCTTGGGGGGACAGGGTTCTGCCAGGTCCTACGAGCAGTACTTC. The encoded protein is CASSLGGQGSARSYEQYF. J is TRBJ2-7 and V is TRBV5-1; 9 positions agree with TRBD1. This CDR3 spans 18 amino acids. Germline V gene sequence: CDR1 SGHRS, CDR2 YFSETQ. V lost 0 bases and J lost 1; bases outside the gene matches: 11. Filled out from reference TRBV5-1 and TRBJ2-7, the complete variable domain reads KAGVTQTPRYLIKTRGQQVTLSCSPISGHRSVSWYQQTPGQGLQFLFEYFSETQRNKGNFPGRFSGRQFSNSRSEMNVSTLELGDSALYLCASSLGGQGSARSYEQYFGPGTRLTVT.

The J gene is TRBJ2-2, the V gene TRBV2; 7 bases are shared with TRBD2. V lost 2 bases to trimming and J lost 4 bases; unmatched junction nucleotides: 7. The CDR3 length is 16 residues. The germline gives CDR1 SNHLY, CDR2 FYNNEI. CDR3 DNA: TGTGCCAGCAGTGAACGGGGGAGGGTCGGCACCGGGGAGCTGTTTTTT. Amino acid sequence: CASSERGRVGTGELFF.